These 5 T cell receptor beta chains were sequenced from one sample in a study of tumor-infiltrating lymphocytes in primary liver carcinoma. Germline DNA was also extracted, and blood RNA derived from unsorted whole blood. A primer matching the constant region was used to make TCR beta cDNA from around 550 ng of total RNA. Modified slightly, ARM-PCR produced TCR beta libraries over three nested multiplex PCR rounds. Primers for the first two PCR rounds were TRBV1-TRBV30 forward primers and a C-beta reverse primer (around 10 cycles per round). TCRdb used MiXCR to reprocess the multiplex PCR reads, holding one entry per CDR3 protein. The sample includes over 250,000 distinct CDR3 sequences, around three fifths seen only once; the top ten take over 15%. The specimen was peripheral blood. These receptors were obtained from a woman aged 25 to 39 with primary liver carcinoma and hepatitis B virus infection.

This chain joins TRBV28 and TRBJ1-5, with D hard to call. The ends were cut back, 4 bases at V and 0 bases at J, with 7 bases in the middle. This CDR3 has 14 residues. CDR1 and CDR2 from the germline V gene are MDHEN and SYDVKM. CDR3 residues: CASSSLYSNQPQHF. As DNA, the CDR3 is TGTGCCAGCAGTTCGTTATATAGCAATCAGCCCCAGCATTTT.

The chain links TRBV5-6 to TRBJ1-1; D call uncertain. The CDR3 is 13 residues long. Germline-derived CDR1 and CDR2 are SGHDT and YYEEEE. The V and J ends lost 1 base and 6 bases respectively, with 10 bases between them. CDR3 protein: CASSLQGVSEAFF. DNA of the CDR3: TGTGCCAGCAGCTTGCAAGGAGTTTCTGAAGCTTTCTTT.

This clonotype was counted a single time. The J gene is TRBJ2-7, the V gene TRBV6-5; D may match TRBD1 or TRBD2 (5 bases each). The CDR3 spans 14 residues. Trimming stripped 7 bases from V and 6 bases from J, with 19 bases between. From germline, CDR1 is MNHEY and CDR2 SVGAGI. CDR3 in amino acids: CASTPSPGRIEQYF. Here the CDR3 DNA reads TGTGCCAGCACCCCCTCCCCGGGACGGATCGAGCAGTACTTC.

The sample holds one count of this clonotype. A read error may explain this, as a much larger clone is one base away. The gene calls are TRBV29-1 and TRBJ2-5; 7 bases are a match to TRBD1. The CDR3 is made up of 14 amino acids. In germline, CDR1 is SQVTM, CDR2 ANQGSEA. This CDR3 reads CSVAWTGRVETLYF. CDR3 nucleotide sequence: TGCAGCGTTGCGTGGACAGGAAGAGTGGAGACCCTGTACTTC.

V is TRBV30 and J is TRBJ1-2; D not certain. This CDR3 region has 11 residues. CDR1 is GTSNPN and CDR2 is SVGIG in the germline V gene (reference sequence). With 4 bases removed from V and 8 bases from J, the gap between germline ends came to 11 bases. The CDR3 nucleotides are TGTGCCTGGAACCGGGAAGAAGGCTACACCTTC. It specifies CAWNREEGYTF. The full variable domain, its missing parts supplied by reference TRBV30 and TRBJ1-2, is SQTIHQWPATLVQPVGSPLSLECTVEGTSNPNLYWYRQAAGRGLQLLFYSVGIGQISSEVPQNLSASRPQDRQFILSSKKLLLSDSGFYLCAWNREEGYTFGSGTRLTVV.